This T cell receptor (beta chain) was sequenced in a study of T cell changes during pregnancy in multiple sclerosis. The germline CDR1 and CDR2 sequences are SGHRS and YFSETQ. The trim removed 0 bases at V and 5 bases at J, leaving 2 bases unmatched. The CDR3 is made up of 15 amino acids. Clones were sequenced by immunoSEQ multiplex PCR, and TCRdb holds only the in-frame ones, with some missing. The sample has 30,000 to 45,000 clones, 88% seen once; the top ten hold about 0.5%. The sequence was obtained from a female donor with multiple sclerosis, enrolled in a pregnancy study. The chain links TRBV5-1 to TRBJ2-2; 9 bases map to TRBD1. Sample: CD4+ T cells from peripheral blood mononuclear cells, taken in the first trimester of pregnancy. CDR3 sequence reads: CASSLATGGTGELFF. CDR3 sequence (DNA): TGCGCCAGCAGCTTGGCGACAGGGGGAACCGGGGAGCTGTTTTTT.